These T cell receptor beta chains were read from a single sample in a study of blood T cells in healthy people across ages. TCRdb recomputed calls from the 5' RACE reads with MiXCR, one row per CDR3 protein. Of fewer than 800,000 distinct CDR3 sequences in the sample, around half were seen once. The source material was blood. These receptors were obtained from a woman between 55 and 75 years old in good health. Each CDR3 is given with its conserved first and last residue. The order of the fields is CDR3 DNA, CDR3 protein, D gene, clone size, J gene, V gene. D genes are given only for firm matches. Expanded clones are given a class, and other clones once, few, many or no size at all.

TGTGCCAGCAGCTTAGGGACTATTTCCTACGAGCAGTACTTC	CASSLGTISYEQYF	-	-	TRBJ2-7	TRBV7-2
TGTGCCAGCAGTTACCCGGGACAGTCGAACACTGAAGCTTTCTTT	CASSYPGQSNTEAFF	TRBD1	-	TRBJ1-1	TRBV6-6
TGTGCCATAGCCGGGGGGCCCTACGAGCAGTACTTC	CAIAGGPYEQYF	-	-	TRBJ2-7	TRBV10-3
TGTGCCAGCAGTGCGGGACTAGTTGGCGAGCAGTACTTC	CASSAGLVGEQYF	TRBD2	-	TRBJ2-7	TRBV28
TGTGCCAGCAGCCCCCTCCCAGGTTTGGGCAATGAGCAGTTCTTC	CASSPLPGLGNEQFF	-	many	TRBJ2-1	TRBV11-2
TGCAGCGTAATGACAGGGGCCTGCTCCTACAATGAGCAGTTCTTC	CSVMTGACSYNEQFF	TRBD1	-	TRBJ2-1	TRBV29-1
TGCGCCAGCAGCACATACCTTAGACTAGCGGGAGGACGTGAGCAGTACTTC	CASSTYLRLAGGREQYF	TRBD2	once	TRBJ2-5	TRBV5-1
TGTGCCAGCAGGCAGGGCAACTTGACCCATGGCTACACCTTC	CASRQGNLTHGYTF	-	few	TRBJ1-2	TRBV12-3/TRBV12-4
TGCGCCAGCACTCTGGGGGGATCGAGCTCCTACGAGCAGTACTTC	CASTLGGSSSYEQYF	-	-	TRBJ2-7	TRBV5-1
TGCAGTGCTAGGGCCGGCGGGAGGCCCCACGATACGCAGTATTTT	CSARAGGRPHDTQYF	TRBD2	-	TRBJ2-3	TRBV20-1
TGCGCCAGCAGCCTCGGACTAGCGGGAGGCCGCGGGGAGCTGTTTTTT	CASSLGLAGGRGELFF	TRBD2	-	TRBJ2-2	TRBV5-1
TGTGCCAGCAGCTTCCCCGGCTGGGGCTACACCTTC	CASSFPGWGYTF	-	few	TRBJ1-2	TRBV7-2
TGTGCCAGCAGCTTAGTATCCGGGGTTGGCACTGAAGCTTTCTTT	CASSLVSGVGTEAFF	-	-	TRBJ1-1	TRBV7-8
TGTGCCAGCAGCCAAGAGGGAACTAGCGGGAGTCGGGGCAATGAGCAGTTCTTC	CASSQEGTSGSRGNEQFF	TRBD2	-	TRBJ2-1	TRBV4-2
TGTGCCAGCAGCCGTGGACAGGGGATCGTCATCGGGGAACTATACGAGCAGTACTTC	CASSRGQGIVIGELYEQYF	TRBD1	few	TRBJ2-7	TRBV7-6
TGTGCCAGCAGCTTAAGCACAGGGGCATCAATGAACACTGAAGCTTTCTTT	CASSLSTGASMNTEAFF	TRBD1	-	TRBJ1-1	TRBV11-1
TGCGCCAGCAGCTCGTACACAGGGTACCAAGAGACCCAGTACTTC	CASSSYTGYQETQYF	-	-	TRBJ2-5	TRBV5-1
TGCAGTGCTAGAGAGTCCGCCGGGACAGGGGGCACCGATTCGCCCCTCCACTTT	CSARESAGTGGTDSPLHF	TRBD1	-	TRBJ1-6	TRBV20-1
TGTGCCAGCAGCCAAGATCGAGACGATACGCAGTATTTT	CASSQDRDDTQYF	-	few	TRBJ2-3	TRBV3-1
TGTGCCAGCAGCCCCCCTAGGGGCACAGATACGCAGTATTTT	CASSPPRGTDTQYF	-	few	TRBJ2-3	TRBV7-9
TGTGCCACCAGTGACCCCTACAGGGGCTACGAGCAGTACTTC	CATSDPYRGYEQYF	TRBD1	-	TRBJ2-7	TRBV24-1
TGTGCCAGCAGCTTAGACGGCAGCGTCTATGGCTACACCTTC	CASSLDGSVYGYTF	-	-	TRBJ1-2	TRBV7-2
TGCGCCAGCAGCTTTGCTGGGGCGGTCAGCGAGCAGTACTTC	CASSFAGAVSEQYF	-	-	TRBJ2-7	TRBV5-1
TGTGCCAGCAGCCAAAGTTTACCCGGGACTAGCGGTTCCTACGAGCAGTACTTC	CASSQSLPGTSGSYEQYF	TRBD2	-	TRBJ2-7	TRBV7-6
TGTGCCAGCAGCCTTTGGACAGGGCCCTCCTACGAGCAGTACTTC	CASSLWTGPSYEQYF	TRBD1	-	TRBJ2-7	TRBV7-6
TGTGCCAGCAGTGAACAGTCCTACGAGCAGTACTTC	CASSEQSYEQYF	-	-	TRBJ2-7	TRBV2
TGCGCCACCAGCGAAGTAGGAAGCAATCAGCCCCAGCATTTT	CATSEVGSNQPQHF	-	-	TRBJ1-5	TRBV15
TGCGCCAGCAGCCAAGAGGCCGGGACTAGCGGGAGTGTGTACTTC	CASSQEAGTSGSVYF	TRBD2	-	TRBJ2-4	TRBV4-3
TGTGCCACCAGTGACCCCGGGACTAGCAGTCTCTATGAGCAGTTCTTC	CATSDPGTSSLYEQFF	TRBD2	-	TRBJ2-1	TRBV24-1
TGTGCCATCAGTGACCGTCGTGGGAACACTGAAGCTTTCTTT	CAISDRRGNTEAFF	-	few	TRBJ1-1	TRBV10-3
TGTGCCAGCAGCCCCCCCCTGGAAGGCTCCTATGGCTACACCTTC	CASSPPLEGSYGYTF	-	few	TRBJ1-2	TRBV7-9
TGTGCCAGCAGTTACGGGGTGGCGACTAGACCTAACTATGGCTACACCTTC	CASSYGVATRPNYGYTF	-	few	TRBJ1-2	TRBV6-2/TRBV6-3
TGTGCCAGCAGCGGGACAGCAACTAATGAAAAACTGTTTTTT	CASSGTATNEKLFF	TRBD1	few	TRBJ1-4	TRBV12-3/TRBV12-4